This T cell receptor beta chain was captured in a study of memory CD4+ T cells and cytomegalovirus serostatus. Study overall: Healthy Belgian adult donors included about nine CMV-positive and about two dozen CMV-negative people. Findings of the study overall: Each of 55 to 80 CMV-associated TCRbeta sequences occurred in one to five individuals.

The CDR3 contains 13 residues. V was pared by 2 bases and J by 6 bases, with 10 bases between. CDR1 SEHNR and CDR2 FQNEAQ come from the germline V gene (reference sequence). The sort gate was single viable CD3+CD4+CD8-CD45RO+ cells for memory CD4+ T cells. CMV serostatus came from serum IgG against pp150, pp28, p38, p52. With regard to this clone: Its antigen is undetermined.

The repertoire was sequenced with immunoSEQ multiplex PCR; TCRdb's copy has only in-frame clones and lacks some. The data contain 40,000 to 50,000 clones, around four fifths of them singletons. This receptor was obtained from an adult in good health and CMV-seropositive. The rearrangement joins TRBV7-9 to TRBJ1-1; D gene uncertain. Sequencing was done on a sample of memory CD4+ T cells from blood. The CDR3: CASSLRPSPEAFF. The DNA of the CDR3 is TGTGCCAGCAGCTTACGGCCCTCTCCTGAAGCTTTCTTT. The full variable domain, rest sourced from reference TRBV7-9 and TRBJ1-1, is DTGVSQNPRHKITKRGQNVTFRCDPISEHNRLYWYRQTLGQGPEFLTYFQNEAQLEKSRLLSDRFSAERPKGSFSTLEIQRTEQGDSAMYLCASSLRPSPEAFFGQGTRLTVV.